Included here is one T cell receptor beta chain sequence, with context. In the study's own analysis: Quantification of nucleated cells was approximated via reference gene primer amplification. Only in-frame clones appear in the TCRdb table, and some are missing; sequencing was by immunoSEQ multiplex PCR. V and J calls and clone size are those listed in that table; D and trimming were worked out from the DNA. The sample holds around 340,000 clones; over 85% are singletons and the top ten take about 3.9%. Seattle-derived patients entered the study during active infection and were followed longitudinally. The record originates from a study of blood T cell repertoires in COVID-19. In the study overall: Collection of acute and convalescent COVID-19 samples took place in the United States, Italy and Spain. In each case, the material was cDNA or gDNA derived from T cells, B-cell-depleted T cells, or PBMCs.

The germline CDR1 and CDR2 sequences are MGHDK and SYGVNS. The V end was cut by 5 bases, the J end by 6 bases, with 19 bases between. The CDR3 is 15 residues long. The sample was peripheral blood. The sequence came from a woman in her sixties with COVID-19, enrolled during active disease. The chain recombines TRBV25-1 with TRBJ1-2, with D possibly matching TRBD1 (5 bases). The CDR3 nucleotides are TGTGCCAGCAGTTTCCGGCAGGGTAGAGGCGATGGCTACACCTTC. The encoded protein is CASSFRQGRGDGYTF.